These 12 T cell receptor beta chains came from one sample sequenced in a study of early T cells in non-severe SARS-CoV-2 infection. TCRdb re-called the 5' RACE reads through MiXCR, storing one row per CDR3 protein. The table lists some 57,000 distinct CDR3 sequences, 11% of them singletons. Specimen: whole blood. Receptors originate from an adult who was a healthcare worker with PCR-confirmed SARS-CoV-2 infection or an uninfected control (not recorded which).

The rearrangement joins TRBV12-3 or TRBV12-4 to TRBJ1-4; tentative D call: TRBD1 (5 bases). V was shortened by 6 bases and J by 3 bases, with 14 bases between the two germline ends. The CDR3 is 15 residues long. CDR3 region: CASSWGSRPNEKLFF. In nucleotides, the CDR3 is TGTGCCAGCAGCTGGGGGAGTAGGCCTAATGAAAAACTGTTTTTT.

The chain links TRBV9 to TRBJ2-5; no reliable D call. V gave up 0 bases and J gave up 5 bases, with 8 bases separating them. CDR1 is SGDLS, CDR2 YYNGEE, per germline. CDR3 length: 13 residues. This CDR3 reads CASSVVLGETQYF. CDR3 nucleotide sequence: TGTGCCAGCAGCGTAGTCCTGGGGGAGACCCAGTACTTC.

This clonotype has a handful of counts. The rearrangement uses TRBV28 and TRBJ1-5; no reliable D call. The length of the CDR3 is 12 residues. Trimming left V 2 bases short and J 7 bases short, with 6 bases between. The germline V gene encodes CDR1 MDHEN and CDR2 SYDVKM. The CDR3 DNA is TGTGCCAGCAGTTTAAGTCGGCAGCCCCAGCATTTT. Its translation: CASSLSRQPQHF.

There are many counts of this clonotype. V usage is TRBV18 and J usage is TRBJ1-2; 7 nucleotides match TRBD1. After removal of 2 bases from V and 5 bases from J, the junction contained 5 bases not matched to a gene. The CDR3 consists of 14 residues. CDR1 and CDR2 from the germline V gene are KGHSH and LQKENI. CDR3 in DNA: TGTGCCAGCTCACCAGGTGGGACAGCTTATGGCTACACCTTC. It specifies CASSPGGTAYGYTF.

This clonotype was recorded at least ten times. V is TRBV27 and J is TRBJ2-7; 8 positions match TRBD1. The ends lost 6 bases at V and 5 bases at J; junction bases unmatched: 9. The CDR3 extends over 14 amino acids. The V gene's germline CDR1 is MNHEY and CDR2 SMNVEV (reference sequence). In nucleotides, the CDR3 is TGTGCCAGCAGGGCACAGGGGGTCAGGGACGAGCAGTACTTC. Its translation: CASRAQGVRDEQYF.

The V call is TRBV12-3 or TRBV12-4, the J call TRBJ2-3, with D possibly being TRBD1 or TRBD2 (5 bases each). V was trimmed by 7 bases and J by 2 bases, leaving 25 bases between them. The CDR3 spans 18 residues. The CDR3 DNA sequence: TGTGCCAGCACCAGGCCCCGGGGACCTCCATTTAACACAGATACGCAGTATTTT. Translation gives CASTRPRGPPFNTDTQYF.

This clonotype was seen at least ten times. CDR3 nucleotide sequence: TGCAGTGCTACCGGGACTAGCGGGTTCCACAATGAGCAGTTCTTC. Translated: CSATGTSGFHNEQFF. The rearrangement links TRBV20-1 to TRBJ2-1; 12 bases fit TRBD2. Looked up from germline, CDR1 is DFQATT and CDR2 is SNEGSKA (reference sequence). The length of the CDR3 is 15 residues. V trimming: 4 bases; J trimming: 5 bases; junction bases outside the gene matches: 6.

This clonotype was counted many times. This chain links TRBV20-1 with TRBJ2-5; 7 bases agree with TRBD2. This CDR3 contains 12 residues. Germline assignment: CDR1 DFQATT and CDR2 SNEGSKA (reference sequence). J lost 2 bases, V lost 6 bases, and 3 bases had no gene match. CDR3 region: CSAQRGQETQYF. CDR3 coding DNA: TGCAGTGCCCAGCGGGGACAAGAGACCCAGTACTTC.

The chain couples TRBV2 to TRBJ2-1, with D hard to call. The length of the CDR3 is 13 residues. V lost 6 bases, J lost 9 bases, and 15 bases lay in between. Germline V gene sequence: CDR1 SNHLY, CDR2 FYNNEI. CDR3 DNA sequence: TGTGCCAGCAGACCTGCTCCCTTGGGTGAGCAGTTCTTC. Encoded protein: CASRPAPLGEQFF.

This clonotype has a count of ten or more. The rearrangement uses TRBV11-2 and TRBJ2-5; 8 nucleotides align to TRBD1. V trimming: 4 bases; J trimming: 5 bases; junction bases outside the gene matches: 12. Germline CDR1 is SGHAT and CDR2 is FQNNGV. CDR3 length equals 16 residues. The chain's CDR3 is CASSSRTQGATETQYF. CDR3 in DNA: TGTGCCAGCAGCTCAAGAACGCAGGGGGCGACGGAGACCCAGTACTTC.

This clonotype was recorded many times. This chain uses TRBV10-3 with TRBJ2-3; 10 positions match TRBD2. Per germline, CDR1 ENHRY and CDR2 SYGVKD. J was trimmed by 2 bases and V by 6 bases; bases with no gene match: 5. The CDR3 has 15 amino acids. The CDR3: CAISLAGAVTDTQYF. DNA for the CDR3: TGTGCCATCAGCCTAGCGGGGGCGGTCACAGATACGCAGTATTTT.

This clonotype was counted at least ten times. The chain recombines TRBV12-3 or TRBV12-4 with TRBJ2-1, with a weak D call TRBD1 (8 bases). This CDR3 contains 13 residues. V lost 5 bases to trimming and J lost 14 bases, with 19 bases between them. This CDR3 reads CASSRTGPRGEFF. Written as DNA, the CDR3 is TGTGCCAGCAGTCGGACAGGGCCCCGGGGGGAGTTCTTC.